This T cell receptor beta chain was profiled in a study of T cell repertoires in cytomegalovirus infection. CDR3 length equals 12 residues. With 5 bases removed from V and 3 bases from J, the gap between germline ends came to 7 bases. This clonotype has only a few counts. What it binds is not known. TCRdb re-derived calls from the reads in MiXCR, one entry per CDR3 protein. The sample yields some 500,000 distinct CDR3 sequences, approximately 40% seen once. The receptor comes from a human donor in good health (CMV status not recorded). Some clones in this sample may be carry-over from other donors' samples. Sequencing was performed on cultured PBMCs, taken from culture after CMV antigen stimulation. This chain links TRBV12-3 or TRBV12-4 with TRBJ1-1; a weak D match, TRBD1 (6 bases). The CDR3 reads CASSNRDTEAFF. CDR3 sequence (DNA): TGTGCCAGCAGTAACAGGGACACTGAAGCTTTCTTT.